A selection of T cell receptor beta chains follows, all from one sample in a study of metastatic and nonmetastatic thyroid tumors. TCRdb reanalyzed the PCR reads with MiXCR. This sample yields about 41,000 clones, of which 20% to 25% are seen a single time; about 14% belongs to the top ten. Sequencing was performed on tumor tissue. The source of these receptors is a female donor with papillary thyroid cancer or a benign thyroid nodule (not recorded which). Some clones in this sample may be carry-over from other donors' samples. Both conserved end residues are part of each CDR3. Each record gives: V gene, clone size, D gene, J gene, CDR3 protein, CDR3 DNA. D genes are given only for firm matches. Rows may omit the clone size; those that give it use once, few, many or a size class.

TRBV28	few	TRBD1	TRBJ1-2	CASSIQGAFIYGYTF	TGTGCCAGCAGTATACAGGGGGCCTTCATCTATGGCTACACCTTC
TRBV15	.	TRBD2	TRBJ2-7	CATSRVKTSGEGSYEQYF	TGTGCCACCAGCAGAGTGAAGACTAGCGGGGAGGGCTCCTACGAGCAGTACTTC
TRBV30	few	.	TRBJ2-7	CAWSFQGAYRRERGEQYF	TGTGCCTGGAGTTTTCAGGGGGCGTATCGGCGGGAGAGAGGCGAGCAGTACTTC
TRBV11-2	.	TRBD1	TRBJ2-5	CASSTWDSSETQYF	TGTGCCAGCAGCACTTGGGACAGTTCGGAGACCCAGTACTTC
TRBV19	many	.	TRBJ2-3	CASSMDGTDTQYF	TGTGCCAGTAGTATGGACGGCACAGATACGCAGTATTTT
TRBV20-1	.	.	TRBJ2-3	CSAGGPSTDTQYF	TGCAGTGCGGGGGGCCCTAGCACAGATACGCAGTATTTT
TRBV6-2/TRBV6-3	.	.	TRBJ2-7	CASSYPMGYEPYF	TGTGCCAGCAGTTACCCCATGGGGTACGAGCCTTACTTC
TRBV7-6	once	TRBD1	TRBJ1-2	CASSSRDRGSANYGYTF	TGTGCCAGCAGCTCGCGGGACAGGGGTTCTGCTAACTATGGCTACACCTTC
TRBV6-1	many	TRBD1	TRBJ2-1	CASKDRVNEQFF	TGTGCCAGCAAGGACAGGGTAAATGAGCAGTTCTTC
TRBV19	.	TRBD1	TRBJ1-6	CASATGENSPLHF	TGTGCCAGTGCGACAGGGGAAAATTCACCCCTCCACTTT
TRBV6-4	few	TRBD2	TRBJ2-1	CASSERSGSHNEQFF	TGTGCCAGCAGTGAACGTAGCGGGAGCCACAATGAGCAGTTCTTC
TRBV30	.	.	TRBJ2-5	CASTRGRMETQYF	TGTGCCTCGACGCGTGGGAGGATGGAGACCCAGTACTTC
TRBV6-1	few	.	TRBJ2-7	CASSPWTDYEQYF	TGTGCCAGCAGTCCGTGGACAGACTACGAGCAGTACTTC
TRBV6-5	few	.	TRBJ1-6	CASSYSDMGGRCSPLHF	TGTGCCAGCAGTTACTCGGATATGGGGGGGCGATGTTCACCCCTCCACTTT
TRBV7-3	many	.	TRBJ2-1	CASSRLLVSYNEQFF	TGTGCCAGCAGCCGCCTCCTGGTGTCCTACAATGAGCAGTTCTTC
TRBV12-3/TRBV12-4	.	.	TRBJ1-3	CASSRNSGNTIYF	TGTGCCAGCAGTCGAAACTCTGGAAACACCATATATTTT
TRBV14	.	TRBD2	TRBJ2-7	CASSQGLGGGSIQSSYEQYF	TGTGCCAGCAGCCAGGGCCTAGGTGGCGGGAGCATCCAAAGCTCCTACGAGCAGTACTTC
TRBV28	few	TRBD2	TRBJ2-1	CASSLLVQREGDSYNEQFF	TGTGCCAGCAGTTTATTAGTCCAGCGGGAGGGCGACTCCTACAATGAGCAGTTCTTC
TRBV12-3/TRBV12-4	.	TRBD1	TRBJ2-7	CASSLQGAYEQYF	TGTGCCAGCAGTTTACAGGGGGCCTACGAGCAGTACTTC
TRBV6-2/TRBV6-3	.	.	TRBJ1-1	CASSYIEIDGQNTEAFF	TGTGCCAGCAGTTACATAGAGATCGACGGCCAGAACACTGAAGCTTTCTTT
TRBV28	.	TRBD1	TRBJ2-7	CASSTMGGQGTVAYEQYF	TGTGCCAGCAGTACTATGGGGGGACAGGGCACCGTCGCCTACGAGCAGTACTTC
TRBV11-2	.	TRBD1	TRBJ1-2	CASSSWDRGLDYGYTF	TGTGCCAGCAGCTCCTGGGACAGGGGGTTAGACTATGGCTACACCTTC
TRBV3-1	few	.	TRBJ1-1	CASSPSTGPPSAFF	TGTGCCAGCAGCCCGAGTACAGGGCCCCCGTCAGCTTTCTTT
TRBV10-3	many	.	TRBJ2-2	CASWEPNTGELFF	TGTGCCTCCTGGGAGCCGAACACCGGGGAGCTGTTTTTT
TRBV11-2	.	.	TRBJ2-7	CASSLDLAYEQYF	TGTGCCAGCAGCTTAGATTTGGCCTACGAGCAGTACTTC
TRBV6-5	many	.	TRBJ1-4	CASSYSGAGARSEKLFF	TGTGCCAGCAGTTACTCGGGGGCGGGGGCCCGGAGTGAAAAACTGTTTTTT
TRBV18	.	.	TRBJ1-1	CASSPPGDTRAEAFF	TGTGCCAGCTCACCACCGGGAGACACACGCGCTGAAGCTTTCTTT
TRBV2	many	TRBD2	TRBJ2-7	CASSEQGGRYEQYF	TGTGCCAGCAGTGAACAGGGAGGGCGATACGAGCAGTACTTC
TRBV6-5	medium-sized	.	TRBJ1-2	CASSYGGRYPGYTF	TGTGCCAGCAGTTACGGGGGCAGGTACCCGGGCTACACCTTC
TRBV20-1	many	TRBD1	TRBJ1-1	CSARAGDRGYTEAFF	TGCAGTGCTAGAGCGGGAGACAGGGGGTACACTGAAGCTTTCTTT
TRBV28	few	TRBD1	TRBJ1-1	CASSTGTANTEAFF	TGTGCCAGCAGTACAGGGACAGCGAACACTGAAGCTTTCTTT
TRBV20-1	once	.	TRBJ2-3	CSAKDQSTDTQYF	TGCAGTGCTAAGGATCAGAGCACAGATACGCAGTATTTT
TRBV5-5	.	.	TRBJ2-7	CASSLDLMGRGYEQYF	TGTGCCAGCAGCTTGGATCTCATGGGGCGCGGATACGAGCAGTACTTC
TRBV28	many	TRBD1	TRBJ1-2	CASSVQGGSAGYTF	TGTGCCAGCAGCGTGCAGGGGGGATCTGCTGGCTACACCTTC
TRBV18	many	.	TRBJ2-7	CASSPPSGTGLSYEQYF	TGTGCCAGCTCACCCCCAAGCGGGACAGGCCTCTCCTACGAGCAGTACTTC
TRBV15	many	TRBD1	TRBJ1-1	CATSGPGTDNTEAFF	TGTGCCACCAGCGGACCCGGGACAGATAACACTGAAGCTTTCTTT
TRBV27	few	.	TRBJ1-1	CASSFGGTNEVTEAFF	TGTGCCAGCAGTTTTGGGGGGACAAACGAGGTGACTGAAGCTTTCTTT
TRBV27	few	.	TRBJ1-4	CASSVTGAANEKLFF	TGTGCCAGCAGCGTCACCGGGGCAGCAAATGAAAAACTTTTTTTT
TRBV27	few	TRBD2	TRBJ2-1	CASSLIYSGTYNEQFF	TGTGCCAGCAGTTTAATATATAGCGGGACCTACAATGAGCAGTTCTTC
TRBV2	many	TRBD2	TRBJ2-6	CASSEAGGSGANVLTF	TGTGCCAGCAGTGAAGCGGGGGGGAGCGGGGCCAACGTCCTGACTTTC
TRBV20-1	many	.	TRBJ1-1	CSARDPGKETEAFF	TGCAGTGCTAGAGATCCGGGGAAGGAGACTGAAGCTTTCTTT
TRBV6-4	few	TRBD1	TRBJ2-1	CASSGDRGNEQFF	TGTGCCAGCAGTGGGGACAGGGGGAATGAGCAGTTCTTC
TRBV19	.	TRBD2	TRBJ2-5	CASSTLAGDGETQYF	TGTGCCAGTAGTACCCTAGCGGGAGATGGCGAGACCCAGTACTTC
TRBV4-1	few	TRBD2	TRBJ2-7	CASSQHPVAGGPREQYF	TGCGCCAGCAGCCAACACCCCGTAGCGGGAGGGCCTCGAGAGCAGTACTTC
TRBV29-1	many	.	TRBJ2-3	CSVEDQGGEDTQYF	TGCAGCGTTGAAGATCAAGGGGGGGAGGATACGCAGTATTTT
TRBV3-1	medium-sized	TRBD2	TRBJ2-7	CASSRLAGEQYF	TGTGCCAGCAGCCGACTAGCTGGGGAGCAGTACTTC